Presented here are 6 T cell receptor beta chains from one specimen sequenced in a study of prognosis after radiotherapy for stage I lung cancer (dated by TCRdb to the early 2020s). The sequencer listed for this sample is Illumina HiSeq 3000. The TCR beta CDR3 region was amplified from genomic DNA by two rounds of multiplex PCR. In the first PCR round, primers specific to each TRBV and TRBJ gene were used, and the primer sequences were filed in Chinese patent CN105087789A. TCRdb applied fastp at Q25 and MiXCR to the public reads, then kept only in-frame beta chains. Every entry covers one CDR3 protein and lists the most common genes and DNA from its rows. The sample table records fewer than 40,000 distinct CDR3 sequences; 34% of these occur just once. The ten biggest clones cover roughly 17% of the sample. Sample: PBMCs, taken before or after stereotactic body radiation therapy (not recorded which). The receptors shown here come from a donor aged 50 or older with non-small cell lung cancer.

The chain employs TRBV5-4 and TRBJ2-5; TRBD2 agrees at 10 bases. CDR3 length: 15 amino acids. CDR1 SGHNT and CDR2 YYREEE come from the germline V gene (reference sequence). With 7 bases clipped from V and 5 bases from J, the junction kept 11 bases outside the gene matches. The CDR3 protein is CASLPSGSMLETQYF. As DNA, the CDR3 is TGTGCCAGCTTGCCTAGCGGGAGTATGTTGGAGACCCAGTACTTC.

There are many counts of this clonotype. The rearrangement joins TRBV5-5 to TRBJ2-5; no definite D call. Trimming took 0 bases from V and 5 from J, leaving 8 bases between them. The CDR3 length is 13 residues. CDR1 and CDR2 from the germline V gene are SGHKS and YYEKEE (reference sequence). The CDR3 DNA reads as TGTGCCAGCAGCTTGGGAACTCTGGAGACCCAGTACTTC. This codes for CASSLGTLETQYF.

Comment on this clonotype: At one end, the junction sequence differs from germline, possibly due to a read error. The genes are TRBV28 and TRBJ1-6; tentative D call: TRBD1 (5 bases). The CDR3 runs 14 residues. Germline lookup yields CDR1 MDHEN and CDR2 SYDVKM. The CDR3: CSSSPAPGDSPLHF. CDR3 bases: TGTTCCAGCAGTCCGGCTCCGGGGGATTCGCCCCTCCACTTT. The complete variable domain, with remaining parts taken from reference TRBV28 and TRBJ1-6, reads DVKVTQSSRYLVKRTGEKVFLECVQDMDHENMFWYRQDPGLGLRLIYFSYDVKMKEKGDIPEGYSVSREKKERFSLILESASTNQTSMYLCSSSPAPGDSPLHFGNGTRLTVT.

The chain employs TRBV6-1 and TRBJ2-7, with a tentative D call TRBD2 (7 bases). The CDR3 is 15 residues long. Germline-derived CDR1 and CDR2 are MNHNS and SASEGT. Trimming stripped 3 bases from V and 2 bases from J, with 14 bases between. The CDR3 region has the DNA TGTGCCAGCAGTGATGGGGGGGCTTTACCCTACGAGCAGTACTTC. Protein sequence: CASSDGGALPYEQYF.

About this clonotype itself: A junction end diverges from the germline sequence, so it may reflect a read error. This rearrangement joins TRBV6-5 to TRBJ1-5, with TRBD1 identical over 9 bases. Germline-derived CDR1 and CDR2 are MNHEY and SVGAGI. The CDR3 consists of 19 residues. The CDR3 nucleotides are TGTGCCAACAGTTACCTATCCGGGACAGGGACTACCGGAAATCAGCCCCAGCATTTT. Residues: CANSYLSGTGTTGNQPQHF.

This clonotype occurred many times. V gene TRBV11-3 combines with J gene TRBJ2-5; D may match TRBD1 or TRBD2 (5 bases each). CDR1 and CDR2 from the germline V gene are SGHNT and YENEEA. The CDR3 has 14 residues. Between the trimmed V and J ends, which lost 5 bases and 8 bases, there was a span of 18 bases. This CDR3 is CASSVSTGPGTQYF. CDR3 bases: TGTGCCAGCAGCGTATCGACGGGACCAGGAACCCAGTACTTC. The full variable domain, its missing parts supplied by reference TRBV11-3 and TRBJ2-5, is EAGVVQSPRYKIIEKKQPVAFWCNPISGHNTLYWYLQNLGQGPELLIRYENEEAVDDSQLPKDRFSAERLKGVDSTLKIQPAELGDSAVYLCASSVSTGPGTQYFGPGTRLLVL.